A selection of T cell receptor beta chains follows, all from one sample in a study of neurological immune-mediated disorders. TCRdb redid the calling of the 5' RACE reads with MiXCR, one entry per CDR3 protein. This table has tens of thousands of distinct CDR3 sequences, 7% to 8.5% appearing once. Sequenced sample: CD4+ T cells from blood. All receptors derive from a man aged 50 to 59 in good health. Both conserved end residues are part of each CDR3.

>TRBV20-1|TRBJ2-7
CSARDSGTYEQYF
>TRBV5-1|TRBJ2-3
CASSLRADTQYF
>TRBV20-1|TRBJ2-7
CSARTLGGRGYEQYF
>TRBV19|TRBJ2-1
CASSLSSGSSYNEQFF
>TRBV10-3|TRBJ2-7
CAISVSAVYEQYF
>TRBV5-1|TRBJ1-5
CASSIDRGPYSNQPQHF
>TRBV7-2|TRBJ2-7
CASSLRPYQLEQYF
>TRBV5-1|TRBJ2-2
CASTFQGAVTGELFF
>TRBV6-5|TRBJ2-7
CASRRAGQATYEQYF
>TRBV3-1|TRBJ1-1
CASSYPSGRHTEAFF
>TRBV5-1|TRBJ2-7
CASSQDREIYEQYF
>TRBV29-1|TRBJ2-3
CSVEGQHTDTQYF
>TRBV5-1|TRBJ2-7
CASSLAEGGYEQYF